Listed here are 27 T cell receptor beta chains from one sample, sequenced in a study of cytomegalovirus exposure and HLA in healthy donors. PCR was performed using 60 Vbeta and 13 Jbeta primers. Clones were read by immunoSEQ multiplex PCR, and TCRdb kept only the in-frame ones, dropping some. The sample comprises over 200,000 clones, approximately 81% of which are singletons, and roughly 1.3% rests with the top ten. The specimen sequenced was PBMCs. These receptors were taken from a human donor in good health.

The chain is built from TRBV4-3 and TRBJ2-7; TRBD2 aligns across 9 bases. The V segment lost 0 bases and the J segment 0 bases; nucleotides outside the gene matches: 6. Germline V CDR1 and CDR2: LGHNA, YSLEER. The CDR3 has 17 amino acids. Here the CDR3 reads CASSQDISGGSSYEQYF. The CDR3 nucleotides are TGCGCCAGCAGCCAAGACATTAGCGGGGGAAGCTCCTACGAGCAGTACTTC.

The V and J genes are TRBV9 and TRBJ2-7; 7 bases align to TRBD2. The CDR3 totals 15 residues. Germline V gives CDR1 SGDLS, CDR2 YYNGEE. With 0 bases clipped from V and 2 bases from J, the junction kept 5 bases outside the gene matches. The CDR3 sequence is CASSVVSGRAYEQYF. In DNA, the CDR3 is TGTGCCAGCAGCGTAGTTTCAGGGAGGGCCTACGAGCAGTACTTC.

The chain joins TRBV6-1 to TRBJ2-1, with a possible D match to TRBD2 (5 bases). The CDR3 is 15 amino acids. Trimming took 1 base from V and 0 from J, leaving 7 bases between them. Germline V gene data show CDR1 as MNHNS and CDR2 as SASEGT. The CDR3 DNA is TGTGCCAGCAGTGAAGTCGGGAACTCCTACAATGAGCAGTTCTTC. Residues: CASSEVGNSYNEQFF.

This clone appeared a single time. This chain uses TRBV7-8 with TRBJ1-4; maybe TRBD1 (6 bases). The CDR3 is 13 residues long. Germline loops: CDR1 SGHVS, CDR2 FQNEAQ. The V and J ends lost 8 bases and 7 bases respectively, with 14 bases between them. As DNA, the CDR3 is TGTGCCAGCGGAAGGGGGGGGAGTGAAAAACTGTTTTTT. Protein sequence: CASGRGGSEKLFF.

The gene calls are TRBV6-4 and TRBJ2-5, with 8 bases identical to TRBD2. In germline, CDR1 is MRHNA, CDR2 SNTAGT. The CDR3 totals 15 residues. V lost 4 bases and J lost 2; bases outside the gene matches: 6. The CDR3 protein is CASSATSGGQETQYF. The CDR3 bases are TGTGCCAGCAGTGCTACTAGCGGCGGGCAAGAGACCCAGTACTTC.

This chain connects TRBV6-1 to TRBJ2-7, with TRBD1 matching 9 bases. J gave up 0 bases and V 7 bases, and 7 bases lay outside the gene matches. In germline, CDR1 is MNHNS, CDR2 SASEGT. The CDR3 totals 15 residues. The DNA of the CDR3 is TGTGCCAGCACCTTACAGGGGGCCCCCTCCTACGAGCAGTACTTC. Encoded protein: CASTLQGAPSYEQYF.

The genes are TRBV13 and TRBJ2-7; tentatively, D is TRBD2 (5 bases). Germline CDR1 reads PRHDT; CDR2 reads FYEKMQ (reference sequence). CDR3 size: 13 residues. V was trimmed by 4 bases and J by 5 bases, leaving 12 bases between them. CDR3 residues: CASSSAGSHEQYF. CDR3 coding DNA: TGTGCCAGCAGCTCGGCGGGTTCCCACGAGCAGTACTTC. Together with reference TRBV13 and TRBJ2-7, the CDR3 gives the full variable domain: AAGVIQSPRHLIKEKRETATLKCYPIPRHDTVYWYQQGPGQDPQFLISFYEKMQSDKGSIPDRFSAQQFSDYHSELNMSSLELGDSALYFCASSSAGSHEQYFGPGTRLTVT.

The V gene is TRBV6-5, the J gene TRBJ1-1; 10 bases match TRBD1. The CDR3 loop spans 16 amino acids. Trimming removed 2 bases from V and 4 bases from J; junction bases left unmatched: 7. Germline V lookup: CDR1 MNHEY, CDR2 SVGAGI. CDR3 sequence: CASSYTGQGVGTEAFF. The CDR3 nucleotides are TGTGCCAGCAGTTACACTGGACAGGGGGTCGGCACTGAAGCTTTCTTT.

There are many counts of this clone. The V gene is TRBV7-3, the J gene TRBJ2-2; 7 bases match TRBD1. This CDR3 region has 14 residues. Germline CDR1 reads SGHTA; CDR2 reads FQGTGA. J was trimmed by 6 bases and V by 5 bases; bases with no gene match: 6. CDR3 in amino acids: CASSPGQAPGELFF. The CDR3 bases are TGTGCCAGCAGCCCCGGACAGGCCCCCGGGGAGCTGTTTTTT.

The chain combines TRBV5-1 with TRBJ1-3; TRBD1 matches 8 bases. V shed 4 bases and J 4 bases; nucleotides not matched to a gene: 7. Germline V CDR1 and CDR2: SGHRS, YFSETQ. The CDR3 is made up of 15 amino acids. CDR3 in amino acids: CASSTWTGSGNTIYF. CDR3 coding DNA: TGCGCCAGCAGCACCTGGACAGGGAGCGGAAACACCATATATTTT.

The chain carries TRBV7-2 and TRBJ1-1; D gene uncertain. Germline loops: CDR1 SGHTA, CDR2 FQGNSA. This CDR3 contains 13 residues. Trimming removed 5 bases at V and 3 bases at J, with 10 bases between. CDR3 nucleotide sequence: TGTGCCAGCAGCCCACAAAGATACACTGAAGCTTTCTTT. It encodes CASSPQRYTEAFF.

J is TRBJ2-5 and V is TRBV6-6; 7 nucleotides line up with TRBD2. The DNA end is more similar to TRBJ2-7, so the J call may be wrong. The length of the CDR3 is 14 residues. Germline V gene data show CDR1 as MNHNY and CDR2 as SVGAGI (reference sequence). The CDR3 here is CASSRGEIRSEQYF. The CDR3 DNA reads TGTGCCAGCAGCCGGGGGGAGATCCGAAGCGAGCAGTACTTC.

The CDR3 reads CASSWGQGTYEQYF. For the CDR3, the DNA is TGTGCCAGCAGCTGGGGACAGGGCACCTACGAGCAGTACTTC. This chain uses TRBV11-2 with TRBJ2-7; 9 bases align to TRBD1. Germline assignment: CDR1 SGHAT and CDR2 FQNNGV. The V and J ends lost 4 bases and 2 bases, in that order; junction bases with no gene match: 3. This CDR3 has 14 residues. The full variable domain, in which reference TRBV11-2 and TRBJ2-7 provide the parts outside the CDR3, is EAGVAQSPRYKIIEKRQSVAFWCNPISGHATLYWYQQILGQGPKLLIQFQNNGVVDDSQLPKDRFSAERLKGVDSTLKIQPAKLEDSAVYLCASSWGQGTYEQYFGPGTRLTVT.

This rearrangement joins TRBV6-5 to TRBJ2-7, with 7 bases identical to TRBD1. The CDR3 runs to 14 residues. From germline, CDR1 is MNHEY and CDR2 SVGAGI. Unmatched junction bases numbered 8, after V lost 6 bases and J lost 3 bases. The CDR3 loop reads CASRTGQTDYEQYF. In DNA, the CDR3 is TGTGCCAGCAGGACGGGACAGACAGACTACGAGCAGTACTTC.

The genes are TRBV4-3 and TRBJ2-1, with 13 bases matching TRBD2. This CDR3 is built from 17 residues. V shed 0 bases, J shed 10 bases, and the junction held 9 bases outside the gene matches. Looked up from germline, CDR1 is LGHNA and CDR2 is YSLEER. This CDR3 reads CASSQDPSGLAGVEQFF. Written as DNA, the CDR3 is TGCGCCAGCAGCCAAGATCCGAGTGGACTAGCGGGAGTAGAGCAGTTCTTC.

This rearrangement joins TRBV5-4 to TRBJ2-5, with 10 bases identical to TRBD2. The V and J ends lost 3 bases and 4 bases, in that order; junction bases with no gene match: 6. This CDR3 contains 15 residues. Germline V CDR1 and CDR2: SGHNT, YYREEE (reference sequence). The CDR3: CASSSGLAQSETQYF. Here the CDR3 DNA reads TGTGCCAGCAGCTCGGGACTAGCGCAGTCAGAGACCCAGTACTTC.

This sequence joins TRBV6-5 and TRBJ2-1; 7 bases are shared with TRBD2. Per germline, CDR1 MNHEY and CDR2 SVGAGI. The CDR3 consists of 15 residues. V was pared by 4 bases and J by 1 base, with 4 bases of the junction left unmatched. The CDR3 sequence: CASSSAGVSYNEQFF. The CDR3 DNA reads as TGTGCCAGCAGTTCCGCGGGGGTATCCTACAATGAGCAGTTCTTC.

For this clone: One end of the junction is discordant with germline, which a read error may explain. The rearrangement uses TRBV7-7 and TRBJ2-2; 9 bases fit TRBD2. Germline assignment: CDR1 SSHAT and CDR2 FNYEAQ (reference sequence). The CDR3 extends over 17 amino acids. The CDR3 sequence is CASSIYLAGRNTGELFF. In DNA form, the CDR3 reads TGTGCTAGCAGCATCTACCTAGCGGGGAGAAACACCGGGGAGCTGTTTTTT.

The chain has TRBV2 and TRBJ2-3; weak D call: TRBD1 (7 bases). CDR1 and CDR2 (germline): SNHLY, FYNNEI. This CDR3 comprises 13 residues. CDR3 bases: TGTGGACAGGGTGGGGAGGTTAGGGATACGCAGTATTTT. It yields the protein CGQGGEVRDTQYF.

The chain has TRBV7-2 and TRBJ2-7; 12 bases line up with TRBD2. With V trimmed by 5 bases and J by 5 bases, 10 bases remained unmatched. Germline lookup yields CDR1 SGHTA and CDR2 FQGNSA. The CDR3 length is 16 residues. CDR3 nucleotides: TGTGCCAGCAGCCGCGAGGGGACTAGCGGGCCTCACGAGCAGTACTTC. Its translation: CASSREGTSGPHEQYF.

In DNA form, the CDR3 reads TGTGCCAGTAGTATAGGGGGGCGCGTTGGGACTGAAGCTTTCTTT. This codes for CASSIGGRVGTEAFF. The genes are TRBV19 and TRBJ1-1, with a possible D match to TRBD1 (6 bases). Germline V CDR1 and CDR2: LNHDA, SQIVND (reference sequence). This CDR3 has 15 amino acids. The germline V and J ends were trimmed by 1 base and 5 bases, with 14 bases remaining between them.

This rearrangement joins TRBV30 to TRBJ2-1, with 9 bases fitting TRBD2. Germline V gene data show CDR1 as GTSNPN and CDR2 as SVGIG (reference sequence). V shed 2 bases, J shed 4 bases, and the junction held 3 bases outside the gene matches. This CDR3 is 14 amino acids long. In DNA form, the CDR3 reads TGTGCCTGGAGTACGCTAGCGGGGTACAATGAGCAGTTCTTC. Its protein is CAWSTLAGYNEQFF.

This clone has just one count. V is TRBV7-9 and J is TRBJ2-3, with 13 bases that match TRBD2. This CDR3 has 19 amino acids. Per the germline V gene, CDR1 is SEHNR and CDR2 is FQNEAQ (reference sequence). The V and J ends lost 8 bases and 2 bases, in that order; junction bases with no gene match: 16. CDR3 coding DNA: TGTGCCAGCTCCCGCCGATGGGGACTAGCGGGATCCGACACAGATACGCAGTATTTT. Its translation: CASSRRWGLAGSDTDTQYF.

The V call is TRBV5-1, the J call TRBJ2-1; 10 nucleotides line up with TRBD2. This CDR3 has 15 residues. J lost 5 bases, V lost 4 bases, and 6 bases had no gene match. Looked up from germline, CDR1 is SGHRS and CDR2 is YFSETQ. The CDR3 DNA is TGCGCCAGCAGCCCGCTAGCGGGAGTGGACAATGAGCAGTTCTTC. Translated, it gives CASSPLAGVDNEQFF. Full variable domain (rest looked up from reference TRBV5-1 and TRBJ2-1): KAGVTQTPRYLIKTRGQQVTLSCSPISGHRSVSWYQQTPGQGLQFLFEYFSETQRNKGNFPGRFSGRQFSNSRSEMNVSTLELGDSALYLCASSPLAGVDNEQFFGPGTRLTVL.

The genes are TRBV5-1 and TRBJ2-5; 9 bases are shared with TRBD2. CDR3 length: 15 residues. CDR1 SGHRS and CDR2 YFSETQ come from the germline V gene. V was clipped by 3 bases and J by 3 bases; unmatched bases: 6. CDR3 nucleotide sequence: TGCGCCAGCAGCTCCGCGGGAGGGGGGGAAGAGACCCAGTACTTC. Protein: CASSSAGGGEETQYF.

CDR3 coding DNA: TGTGCCAGCAGTTTAATCGCTAGCGGGGGCGGCAATGAGCAGTTCTTC. Translated, it gives CASSLIASGGGNEQFF. This chain joins TRBV27 and TRBJ2-1; 10 nucleotides match TRBD2. Unmatched junction bases numbered 7, after V lost 2 bases and J lost 6 bases. Germline CDR1 reads MNHEY; CDR2 reads SMNVEV (reference sequence). CDR3 length equals 16 residues.

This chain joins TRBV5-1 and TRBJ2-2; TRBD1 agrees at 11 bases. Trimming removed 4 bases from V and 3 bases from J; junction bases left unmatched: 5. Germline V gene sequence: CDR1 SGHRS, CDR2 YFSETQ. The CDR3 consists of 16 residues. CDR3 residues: CASSPPGQGDTGELFF. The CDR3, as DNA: TGCGCCAGCAGCCCGCCGGGACAGGGGGACACCGGGGAGCTGTTTTTT.